Below, 22 T cell receptor beta chains from the same sample are listed, as sequenced in a study of blood T cell repertoires in COVID-19. Some clones are missing from TCRdb's copy, which holds only in-frame ones; the method was immunoSEQ multiplex PCR. The sample holds about 300,000 clones; more than 70% are singletons and the top ten take 1.5% to 2%. Material for sequencing was peripheral blood. The receptors shown here come from a woman aged 25 to 39 with COVID-19, enrolled during active disease.

V usage is TRBV7-8 and J usage is TRBJ1-5; 7 nucleotides agree with TRBD1. The CDR3 runs 13 residues. CDR1 is SGHVS and CDR2 is FQNEAQ in the germline V gene. J was trimmed by 5 bases and V by 5 bases; bases with no gene match: 3. The CDR3 sequence: CASSRQGDQPQHF. The DNA of the CDR3 is TGTGCCAGCAGCCGACAGGGCGATCAGCCCCAGCATTTT.

This chain uses TRBV27 with TRBJ2-5; 7 bases agree with TRBD1. With V trimmed by 5 bases and J by 1 base, 7 bases remained unmatched. CDR3 length equals 15 residues. The germline V gene encodes CDR1 MNHEY and CDR2 SMNVEV (reference sequence). CDR3 loop: CASSPPHRGQETQYF. CDR3 nucleotide sequence: TGTGCCAGCAGTCCACCTCACAGGGGCCAAGAGACCCAGTACTTC.

This CDR3 is CASSFYGGDEQYF. Written as DNA, the CDR3 is TGTGCCAGCAGCTTTTACGGGGGGGACGAGCAGTACTTC. The rearrangement joins TRBV11-3 to TRBJ2-7; 8 bases are shared with TRBD2. V lost 3 bases and J lost 5; bases outside the gene matches: 3. The CDR3 is made up of 13 amino acids. In germline, CDR1 is SGHNT, CDR2 YENEEA.

The genes are TRBV29-1 and TRBJ1-1; D gene ambiguous. V was cut by 2 bases and J by 0 bases, with 4 bases left in between. Germline CDR1 and CDR2: SQVTM and ANQGSEA. The CDR3 is made up of 12 amino acids. The CDR3 region has the DNA TGCAGCGTTGAACAGTTGAACACTGAAGCTTTCTTT. It codes for CSVEQLNTEAFF.

The chain has TRBV15 and TRBJ2-5; unclear D gene. In germline, CDR1 is LNHNV, CDR2 YYDKDF (reference sequence). V gave up 3 bases and J gave up 2 bases, with 4 bases separating them. This CDR3 spans 12 amino acids. CDR3 region: CATSSVQETQYF. The DNA of the CDR3 is TGTGCCACCAGCAGTGTACAAGAGACCCAGTACTTC.

The chain couples TRBV6-5 to TRBJ2-5, with 8 bases lining up with TRBD2. After removal of 5 bases from V and 6 bases from J, the junction contained 5 bases not matched to a gene. This CDR3 spans 13 amino acids. Germline CDR1 reads MNHEY; CDR2 reads SVGAGI. The CDR3 protein is CASSPGLVKTQYF. As DNA, the CDR3 is TGTGCCAGCAGTCCGGGACTAGTCAAGACCCAGTACTTC.

The gene calls are TRBV29-1 and TRBJ1-3, with D perhaps matching TRBD1 (6 bases). Germline CDR1 is SQVTM and CDR2 is ANQGSEA. The V and J ends lost 3 bases and 1 base respectively, with 19 bases between them. This CDR3 spans 17 amino acids. CDR3: CSVERRTKGGSGNTIYF. The CDR3 DNA is TGCAGCGTTGAGAGAAGGACGAAGGGGGGGTCTGGAAACACCATATATTTT. The variable domain in full, with the rest retrieved from reference TRBV29-1 and TRBJ1-3, is SAVISQKPSRDICQRGTSLTIQCQVDSQVTMMFWYRQQPGQSLTLIATANQGSEATYESGFVIDKFPISRPNLTFSTLTVSNMSPEDSSIYLCSVERRTKGGSGNTIYFGEGSWLTVV.

This clone was detected only a few times. The chain carries TRBV29-1 and TRBJ1-2; D is unclear. Germline V lookup: CDR1 SQVTM, CDR2 ANQGSEA. The CDR3 is 12 amino acids. Trimming removed 5 bases from V and 4 bases from J, with 11 bases in between. The CDR3 DNA sequence: TGCAGCGTTCAAAGCCACGTCTATGGCTACACCTTC. Protein: CSVQSHVYGYTF.

The count of this clone is one. The chain uses TRBV9 and TRBJ1-4, with TRBD1 matching over 7 bases. There are 15 residues in the CDR3. The junction had 11 bases not matched to a gene; V was cut back by 4 bases and J by 8 bases. Germline CDR1 SGDLS, CDR2 YYNGEE. The CDR3 DNA reads TGTGCCAGCAGCCCCCAGGGGGTTCAGGTCGAAAAACTGTTTTTT. Its translation is CASSPQGVQVEKLFF.

This clone was picked up one time. The gene calls are TRBV3-1 (or the pseudogene TRBV3-2) and TRBJ2-3; TRBD1 matches at 10 bases. V lost 0 bases to trimming and J lost 4 bases; unmatched junction nucleotides: 4. Germline V CDR1 and CDR2: LGHDT, YNNKEL (reference sequence). The CDR3 has 16 residues. In DNA, the CDR3 is TGTGCCAGCAGCCAAGATGGGACAGGGGATTCAGATACGCAGTATTTT. Translated, it gives CASSQDGTGDSDTQYF.

This clone has just one count. The chain uses TRBV24-1 and TRBJ1-2; D is uncertain. This CDR3 spans 14 amino acids. V was cut by 2 bases and J by 0 bases, with 6 bases left in between. Germline V CDR1 and CDR2: KGHDR, SFDVKD. CDR3: CATSDSTTNYGYTF. CDR3 coding DNA: TGTGCCACCAGTGATTCGACAACTAACTATGGCTACACCTTC.

The J gene is TRBJ1-4, the V gene TRBV3-1 (or the pseudogene TRBV3-2), with D uncertain. With 4 bases removed from V and 3 bases from J, the gap between germline ends came to 9 bases. CDR3 length: 14 residues. Germline CDR1 LGHDT, CDR2 YNNKEL (reference sequence). The DNA of the CDR3 is TGTGCCAGCAGCCCGCCGGGGTCTAATGAAAAACTGTTTTTT. Residues: CASSPPGSNEKLFF.

The chain uses TRBV4-3 and TRBJ2-2; D is uncertain. V was trimmed by 3 bases and J by 0 bases, leaving 5 bases between them. Germline values: CDR1 LGHNA, CDR2 YSLEER. The length of the CDR3 is 14 residues. This CDR3 reads CASSQHSNTGELFF. The DNA for the CDR3 is TGCGCCAGCAGCCAGCACTCGAACACCGGGGAGCTGTTTTTT.

This clone was found a few times. V usage is TRBV2 and J usage is TRBJ1-1, with D possibly matching TRBD1 (6 bases). CDR3 length: 13 amino acids. The V and J ends lost 7 bases and 11 bases respectively, with 20 bases between them. From germline, CDR1 is SNHLY and CDR2 FYNNEI. CDR3: CASNPVQGSRAFF. In DNA, the CDR3 is TGTGCCAGCAACCCCGTACAGGGATCAAGGGCTTTCTTT.

The gene calls are TRBV5-8 and TRBJ1-2; D gene ambiguous. Germline CDR1 is SGHTS and CDR2 is YDEGEE. Trimming took off 6 bases at V and 4 bases at J, with 7 bases between the two ends. This CDR3 is 11 amino acids long. CDR3 residues: CASTVVYGYTF. For the CDR3, the DNA is TGTGCCAGCACGGTGGTCTATGGCTACACCTTC.

This clone has a single count. The rearrangement uses TRBV5-6 and TRBJ2-3; 10 nucleotides match TRBD2. V lost 5 bases and J lost 1; bases outside the gene matches: 4. The germline V gene encodes CDR1 SGHDT and CDR2 YYEEEE. The CDR3 totals 15 residues. The CDR3 here is CASSYTSGGTDTQYF. The CDR3 DNA is TGTGCCAGCAGTTATACTAGCGGGGGCACAGATACGCAGTATTTT.

The chain uses TRBV7-9 and TRBJ1-2; 11 nucleotides match TRBD1. The germline V gene encodes CDR1 SEHNR and CDR2 FQNEAQ (reference sequence). The CDR3 runs 13 residues. Germline trimming cut 6 bases from V and 10 bases from J; bases unmatched to any gene: 7. In DNA, the CDR3 is TGTGCCAGCAGACGTGGGACAGGGGGGTTCTACACCTTC. Translation gives CASRRGTGGFYTF. Variable domain in full (rest from reference TRBV7-9 and TRBJ1-2): DTGVSQNPRHKITKRGQNVTFRCDPISEHNRLYWYRQTLGQGPEFLTYFQNEAQLEKSRLLSDRFSAERPKGSFSTLEIQRTEQGDSAMYLCASRRGTGGFYTFGSGTRLTVV.

V usage is TRBV5-1 and J usage is TRBJ1-4, with TRBD1 matching 7 bases. The germline V gene encodes CDR1 SGHRS and CDR2 YFSETQ. The CDR3 is made up of 17 amino acids. After removal of 2 bases from V and 0 bases from J, the junction contained 7 bases not matched to a gene. This CDR3 is CASSFKEDRATNEKLFF. CDR3 nucleotides: TGCGCCAGCAGCTTTAAGGAAGACAGGGCAACTAATGAAAAACTGTTTTTT. Drawing the rest from reference TRBV5-1 and TRBJ1-4, the complete variable domain is KAGVTQTPRYLIKTRGQQVTLSCSPISGHRSVSWYQQTPGQGLQFLFEYFSETQRNKGNFPGRFSGRQFSNSRSEMNVSTLELGDSALYLCASSFKEDRATNEKLFFGSGTQLSVL.

This clone was seen just once. The chain uses TRBV10-3 and TRBJ1-2, with a possible D match to TRBD1 (5 bases). Germline lookup yields CDR1 ENHRY and CDR2 SYGVKD. The CDR3 is made up of 12 amino acids. V was pared by 4 bases and J by 8 bases, with 11 bases between. Here the CDR3 reads CAISAGGYGYTF. The CDR3 region has the DNA TGTGCCATCAGTGCCGGGGGGTACGGCTACACCTTC.

This chain connects TRBV19 to TRBJ2-3; 10 bases agree with TRBD1. Trimming cost V 7 bases and J 5 bases; bases outside gene matches: 3. This CDR3 is 13 amino acids long. The V gene's germline CDR1 is LNHDA and CDR2 SQIVND (reference sequence). CDR3 sequence: CASTDRGLDTQYF. The CDR3 DNA follows: TGTGCCAGTACGGACAGGGGGTTAGATACGCAGTATTTT.

The V and J genes are TRBV19 and TRBJ2-1; 7 positions match TRBD1. Germline-derived CDR1 and CDR2 are LNHDA and SQIVND (reference sequence). The CDR3 consists of 16 residues. The ends lost 5 bases at V and 10 bases at J; junction bases unmatched: 17. The CDR3 DNA follows: TGTGCCAGTAGTTACCCCGGGAACAGGGGTTTTTGGGAGCAGTTCTTC. This gives the protein CASSYPGNRGFWEQFF.

J is TRBJ1-1 and V is TRBV6-5, with TRBD1 matching over 10 bases. This CDR3 contains 16 residues. From germline, CDR1 is MNHEY and CDR2 SVGAGI. J was trimmed by 10 bases and V by 2 bases; bases with no gene match: 13. CDR3 loop: CASSYNPTGGFGGAFF. For the CDR3, the DNA is TGTGCCAGCAGTTACAACCCGACAGGGGGCTTTGGAGGAGCTTTCTTT.